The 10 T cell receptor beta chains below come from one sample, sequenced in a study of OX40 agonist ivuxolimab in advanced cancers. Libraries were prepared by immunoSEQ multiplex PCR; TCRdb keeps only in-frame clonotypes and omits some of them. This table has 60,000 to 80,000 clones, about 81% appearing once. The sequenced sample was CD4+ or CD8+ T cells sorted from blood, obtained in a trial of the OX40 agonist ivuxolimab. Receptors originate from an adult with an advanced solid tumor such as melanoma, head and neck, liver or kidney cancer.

CDR3 amino acids: CASSVDSGVETQYF. The CDR3 DNA reads TGTGCCAGCAGCGTAGATTCCGGTGTGGAGACCCAGTACTTC. The chain carries TRBV9 and TRBJ2-5; D uncertain. CDR3 length: 14 residues. Looked up from germline, CDR1 is SGDLS and CDR2 is YYNGEE. Trimming left V 0 bases short and J 5 bases short, with 11 bases between.

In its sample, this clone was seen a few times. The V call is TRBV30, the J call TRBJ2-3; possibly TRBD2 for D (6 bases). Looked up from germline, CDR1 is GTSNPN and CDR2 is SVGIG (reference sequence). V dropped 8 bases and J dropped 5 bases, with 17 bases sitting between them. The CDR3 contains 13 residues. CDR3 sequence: CARSTSQEDTQYF. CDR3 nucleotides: TGTGCCCGTTCAACTAGCCAGGAAGATACGCAGTATTTT. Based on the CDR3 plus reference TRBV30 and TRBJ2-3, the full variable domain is SQTIHQWPATLVQPVGSPLSLECTVEGTSNPNLYWYRQAAGRGLQLLFYSVGIGQISSEVPQNLSASRPQDRQFILSSKKLLLSDSGFYLCARSTSQEDTQYFGPGTRLTVL.

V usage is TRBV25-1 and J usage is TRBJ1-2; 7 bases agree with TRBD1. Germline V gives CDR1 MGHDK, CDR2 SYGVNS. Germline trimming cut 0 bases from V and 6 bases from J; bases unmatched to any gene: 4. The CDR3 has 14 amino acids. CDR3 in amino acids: CASSEYGTGDGYTF. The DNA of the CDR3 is TGTGCCAGCAGTGAATACGGCACAGGGGATGGCTACACCTTC.

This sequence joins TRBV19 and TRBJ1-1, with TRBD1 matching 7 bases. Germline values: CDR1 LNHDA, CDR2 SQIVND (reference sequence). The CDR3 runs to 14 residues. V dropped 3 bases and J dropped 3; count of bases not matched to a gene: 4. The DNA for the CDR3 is TGTGCCAGTAGTATTACTAGGGGGCACACTGAAGCTTTCTTT. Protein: CASSITRGHTEAFF.

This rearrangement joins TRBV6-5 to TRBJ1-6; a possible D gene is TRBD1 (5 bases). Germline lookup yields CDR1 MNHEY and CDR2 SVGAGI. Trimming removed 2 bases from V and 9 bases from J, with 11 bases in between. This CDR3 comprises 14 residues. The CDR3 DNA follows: TGTGCCAGCAGTTACCTGGACAAGGGTTCACCCCTCCACTTT. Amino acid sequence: CASSYLDKGSPLHF.

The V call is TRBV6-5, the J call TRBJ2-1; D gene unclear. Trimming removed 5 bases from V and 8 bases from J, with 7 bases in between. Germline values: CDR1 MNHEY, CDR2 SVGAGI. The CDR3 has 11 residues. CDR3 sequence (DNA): TGTGCCAGCAGTCCGGTCTATGAGCAGTTCTTC. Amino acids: CASSPVYEQFF.

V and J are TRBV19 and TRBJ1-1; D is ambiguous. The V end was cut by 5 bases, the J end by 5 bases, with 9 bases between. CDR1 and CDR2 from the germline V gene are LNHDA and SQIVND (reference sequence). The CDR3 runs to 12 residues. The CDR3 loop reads CASSFRGTEAFF. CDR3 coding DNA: TGTGCCAGTAGTTTCAGAGGGACTGAAGCTTTCTTT.

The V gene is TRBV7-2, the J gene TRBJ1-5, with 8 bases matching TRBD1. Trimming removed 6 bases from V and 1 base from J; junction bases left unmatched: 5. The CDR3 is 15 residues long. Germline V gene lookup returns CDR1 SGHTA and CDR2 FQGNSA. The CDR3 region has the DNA TGTGCCAGCAGGCCAGGGGGCGCGAGCAATCAGCCCCAGCATTTT. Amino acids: CASRPGGASNQPQHF.

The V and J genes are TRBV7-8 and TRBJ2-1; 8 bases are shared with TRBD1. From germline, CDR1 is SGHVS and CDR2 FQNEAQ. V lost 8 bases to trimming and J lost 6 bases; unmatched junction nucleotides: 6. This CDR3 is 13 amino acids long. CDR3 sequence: CASGSDRVNEQFF. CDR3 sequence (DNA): TGTGCCAGCGGATCGGACAGGGTCAATGAGCAGTTCTTC.

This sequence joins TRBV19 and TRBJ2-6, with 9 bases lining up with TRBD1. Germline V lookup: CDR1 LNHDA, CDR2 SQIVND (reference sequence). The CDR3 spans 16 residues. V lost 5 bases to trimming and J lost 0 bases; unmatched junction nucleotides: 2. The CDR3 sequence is CASSPDRGSGANVLTF. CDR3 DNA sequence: TGTGCCAGTAGTCCGGACAGGGGCTCTGGGGCCAACGTCCTGACTTTC.